This T cell receptor (beta chain) was captured in a study of radiation and T cells in renal cell carcinoma (dated by TCRdb to the early 2020s). Background on the whole study: In total, approximately 53 samples underwent TCR beta sequencing: 25 or so tumors plus 27 peripheral blood samples. The final blood draw took place at 4 weeks after radiation, the same time as nephrectomy. Across all 55 or so samples, 4 million to 5 million unique CDR3 nucleotide sequences encoding over 2.5 million unique CDR3 amino acid sequences were identified. Broad study findings and their caveats: Top tumor clonotypes rose in blood from baseline to 2 weeks post-radiation, then contracted by 4 weeks, suggesting transient expansion of tumor-resident clones. With a single-armed trial design, the study had no way to address how radiation dose or scheduling affects the TCR repertoire. Blood repertoire dynamics were not followed beyond 4 weeks after treatment. Because pretreatment tumor biopsies were not available, the baseline intratumoral presence of clonotypes could not be determined.

The time point label, as the study defines it: blood 4 weeks post-SBRT, at nephrectomy. The treatment or condition label on this specimen signifies: 15 Gy SBRT to primary tumor, nephrectomy 4 weeks later. Samples came from a clinical trial, in which primary renal cell carcinomas received 15 Gy stereotactic body radiation therapy followed by nephrectomy 4 weeks later. To follow tumor-enriched clonotypes, peripheral blood was collected serially from radiation-treated patients at baseline and again at 2 weeks and 4 weeks after SBRT. All patients had renal cell carcinoma with clear cell pathology. The QIAamp DNA Blood Mini Kit (Qiagen) was used to prepare genomic DNA for TCR sequencing. The analyses included only samples that passed all quality control checks. Within its sample, this clone is medium-sized (0.01 to 0.1%). Its antigen is currently not known. The input lacks base qualities; no much larger clone sits a single base away.

The immunoSEQ kit was used, according to the manufacturer's recommendations, to generate TCR beta libraries from genomic DNA. Library preparation used a first multiplex PCR with proprietary primers, then a second PCR adding unique barcodes, with bead cleanups after each round. Each sample batch included a kit-provided positive control reaction and a negative control reaction. The final libraries underwent checking on an Agilent 4200 TapeStation D1000 ScreenTape, volumetric pooling, and quantification by qPCR. An Illumina NextSeq500 fitted with a MidOutput 150-cycle cartridge performed the sequencing, running 156 Read1 cycles and 15 Index1 cycles with the kit's custom primers. The pooled library was loaded at approximately 0.97 pM with about 20% PhiX control spiked in. As for the original processing: Vendor-processed data were analyzed in R, with a clonotype defined as all T cells sharing the same CDR3 nucleotide sequence. For clone abundance analyses, frequencies were normalized to the 10,000 most abundant clones in each sample. Public T cell clones, which averaged fewer than five per sample, were excluded before analysis. An abundance difference of at least 32-fold between compartments was the criterion for calling clonotypes tumor-enriched or baseline blood-enriched. Clonotypes expanded or contracted between blood time points were identified with a beta-binomial differential abundance model. Tumor-blood repertoire similarity was measured with the Baroni-Urbani and Buser coefficient, and groups were compared using two-tailed Wilcoxon tests in R. What TCRdb holds here is the immuneACCESS table cut down to in-frame rearrangements. Part of the clones is not present; checked against another copy, under half of the missing clones reflect an unresolved V gene, and the others are unexplained. The V and J calls and the clone size are those of that table, but D and trimming were determined from the DNA. The table for this sample lists 30,000 to 40,000 clones; about 85% of them were counted only once. The ten largest clones capture about 33% of the sample.

V drops 3 bases and J drops 0 bases, leaving 15 bases in between. CDR1 SGHDN and CDR2 FVKESK are derived from the germline V gene. The CDR3 goes from the cysteine to the phenylalanine over 16 residues. CDR3 DNA only is kept here, 48 bases in frame from base 1. The source was blood, collected from a patient whose treatment included radiotherapy and nephrectomy. The sequence was obtained from a man between 60 and 70 years old with renal cell carcinoma. Recombination linked TRBV14 to TRBJ2-7; possibly the D gene is TRBD2, per 6 matching bases. The CDR3 region reads CASSQPKTGLSYEQYF. The bases are TGTGCCAGCAGCCAGCCGAAGACGGGACTCTCCTACGAGCAGTACTTC.